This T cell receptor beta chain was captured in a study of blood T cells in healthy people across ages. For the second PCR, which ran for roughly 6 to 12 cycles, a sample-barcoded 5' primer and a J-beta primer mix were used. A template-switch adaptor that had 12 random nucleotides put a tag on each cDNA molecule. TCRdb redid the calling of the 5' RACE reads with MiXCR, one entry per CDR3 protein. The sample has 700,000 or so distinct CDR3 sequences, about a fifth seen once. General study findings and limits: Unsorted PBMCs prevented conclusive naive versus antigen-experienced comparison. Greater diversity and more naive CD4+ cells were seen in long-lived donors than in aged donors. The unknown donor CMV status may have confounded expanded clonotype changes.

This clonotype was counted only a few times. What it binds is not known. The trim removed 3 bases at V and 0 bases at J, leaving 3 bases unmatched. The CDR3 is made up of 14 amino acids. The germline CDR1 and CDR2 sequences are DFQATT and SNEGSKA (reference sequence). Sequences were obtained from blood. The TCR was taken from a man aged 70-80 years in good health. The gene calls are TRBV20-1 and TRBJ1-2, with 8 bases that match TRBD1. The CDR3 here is CSARGQASNYGYTF. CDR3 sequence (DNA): TGCAGTGCTAGGGGACAGGCCTCTAACTATGGCTACACCTTC.